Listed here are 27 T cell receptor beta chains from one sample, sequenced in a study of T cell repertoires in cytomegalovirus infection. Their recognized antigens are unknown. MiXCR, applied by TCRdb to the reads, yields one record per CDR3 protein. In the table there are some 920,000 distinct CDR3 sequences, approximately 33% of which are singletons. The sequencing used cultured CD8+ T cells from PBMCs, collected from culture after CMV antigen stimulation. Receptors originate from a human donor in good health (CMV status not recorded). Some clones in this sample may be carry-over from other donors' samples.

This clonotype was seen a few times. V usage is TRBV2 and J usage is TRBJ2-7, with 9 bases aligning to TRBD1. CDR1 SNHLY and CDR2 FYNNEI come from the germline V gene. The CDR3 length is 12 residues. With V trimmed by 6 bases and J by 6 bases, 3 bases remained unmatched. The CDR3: CASRGTGLEQYV. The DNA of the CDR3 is TGTGCCAGCAGGGGGACAGGGCTCGAGCAGTACGTC.

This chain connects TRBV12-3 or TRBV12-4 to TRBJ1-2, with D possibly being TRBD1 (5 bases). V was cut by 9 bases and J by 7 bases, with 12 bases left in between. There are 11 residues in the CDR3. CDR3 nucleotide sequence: TGTGCCAGTAAAATGGGGCTTGGCTACACCTTC. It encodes CASKMGLGYTF.

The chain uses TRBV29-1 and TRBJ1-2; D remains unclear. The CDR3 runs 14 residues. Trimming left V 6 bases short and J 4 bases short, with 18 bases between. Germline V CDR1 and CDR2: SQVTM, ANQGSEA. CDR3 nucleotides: TGCAGCGTAACAGCCTACTCAGAATCCTATGGCTACACCTTC. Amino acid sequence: CSVTAYSESYGYTF.

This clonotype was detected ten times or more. The CDR3: CASSFHGGSTDTQYF. CDR3 coding DNA: TGTGCCAGCAGTTTCCACGGGGGTAGCACAGATACGCAGTATTTT. The rearrangement links TRBV12-3 or TRBV12-4 to TRBJ2-3; TRBD2 is a possible D gene (6 bases). The CDR3 has 15 amino acids. V was pared by 3 bases and J by 0 bases, with 10 bases between.

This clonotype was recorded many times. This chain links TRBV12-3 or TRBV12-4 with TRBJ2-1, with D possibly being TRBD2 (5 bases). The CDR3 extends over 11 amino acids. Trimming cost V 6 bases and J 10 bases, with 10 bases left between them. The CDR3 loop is CASSPGEEQFF. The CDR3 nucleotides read TGTGCCAGCAGCCCCGGGGAGGAGCAGTTCTTC.

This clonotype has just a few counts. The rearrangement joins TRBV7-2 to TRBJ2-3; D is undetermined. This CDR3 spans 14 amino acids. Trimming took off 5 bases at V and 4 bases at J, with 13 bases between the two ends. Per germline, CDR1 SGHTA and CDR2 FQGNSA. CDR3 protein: CASSRRFNADTQYF. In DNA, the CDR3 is TGTGCCAGCAGCCGGCGGTTTAACGCAGATACGCAGTATTTT.

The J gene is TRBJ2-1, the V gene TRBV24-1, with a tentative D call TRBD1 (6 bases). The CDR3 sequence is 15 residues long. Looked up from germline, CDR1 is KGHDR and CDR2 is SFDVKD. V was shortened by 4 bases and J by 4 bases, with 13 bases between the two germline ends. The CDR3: CATSDRRTVYNEQFF. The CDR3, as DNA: TGTGCCACCAGTGACCGTCGGACAGTTTACAATGAGCAGTTCTTC.

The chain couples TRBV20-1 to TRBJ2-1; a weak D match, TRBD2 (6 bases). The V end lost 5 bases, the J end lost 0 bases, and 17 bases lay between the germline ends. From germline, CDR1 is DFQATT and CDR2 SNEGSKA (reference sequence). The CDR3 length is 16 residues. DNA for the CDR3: TGCAGTGCTCCTATCGACCGGGGGAGCTCCTACAATGAGCAGTTCTTC. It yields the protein CSAPIDRGSSYNEQFF.

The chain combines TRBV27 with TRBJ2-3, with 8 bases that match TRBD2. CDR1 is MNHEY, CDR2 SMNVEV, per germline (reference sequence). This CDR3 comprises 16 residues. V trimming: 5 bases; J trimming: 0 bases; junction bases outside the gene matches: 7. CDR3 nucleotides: TGTGCCAGCAGTCGTCTGCGGGGGGATAGCACAGATACGCAGTATTTT. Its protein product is CASSRLRGDSTDTQYF.

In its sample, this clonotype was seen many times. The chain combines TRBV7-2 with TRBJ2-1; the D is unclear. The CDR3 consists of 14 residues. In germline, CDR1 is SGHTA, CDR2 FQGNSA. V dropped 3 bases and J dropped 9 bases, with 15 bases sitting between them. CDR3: CASSFGPASSEQFF. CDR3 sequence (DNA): TGTGCCAGCAGCTTCGGGCCCGCAAGCAGTGAGCAGTTCTTC.

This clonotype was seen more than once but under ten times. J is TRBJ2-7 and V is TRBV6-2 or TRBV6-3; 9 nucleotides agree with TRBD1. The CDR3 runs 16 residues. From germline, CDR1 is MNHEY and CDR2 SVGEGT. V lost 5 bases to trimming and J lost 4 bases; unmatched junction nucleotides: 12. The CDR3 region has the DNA TGTGCCAGCAGTACCGGACAGGGGACAATGGGGTACGAGCAGTACGTC. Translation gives CASSTGQGTMGYEQYV.

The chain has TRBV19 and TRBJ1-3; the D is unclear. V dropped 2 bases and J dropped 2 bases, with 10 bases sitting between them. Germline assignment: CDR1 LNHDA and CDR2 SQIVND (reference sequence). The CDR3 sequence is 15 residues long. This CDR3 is CASSIMGSPGNTIYF. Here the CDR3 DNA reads TGTGCCAGTAGTATAATGGGCAGCCCTGGAAACACCATATATTTT.

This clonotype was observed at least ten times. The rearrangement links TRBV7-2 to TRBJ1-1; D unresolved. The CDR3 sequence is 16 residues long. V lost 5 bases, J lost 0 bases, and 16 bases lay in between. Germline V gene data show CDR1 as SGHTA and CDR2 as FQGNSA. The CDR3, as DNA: TGTGCCAGCAGCCAGTACCTCGCGGTAGTGAACACTGAAGCTTTCTTT. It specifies CASSQYLAVVNTEAFF.

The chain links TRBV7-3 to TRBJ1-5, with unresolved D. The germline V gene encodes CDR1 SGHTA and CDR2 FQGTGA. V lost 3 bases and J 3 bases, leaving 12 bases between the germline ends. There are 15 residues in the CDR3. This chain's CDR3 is CASSFVLSLNQPQHF. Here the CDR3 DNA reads TGTGCCAGCAGCTTTGTCCTCTCACTCAATCAGCCCCAGCATTTT.

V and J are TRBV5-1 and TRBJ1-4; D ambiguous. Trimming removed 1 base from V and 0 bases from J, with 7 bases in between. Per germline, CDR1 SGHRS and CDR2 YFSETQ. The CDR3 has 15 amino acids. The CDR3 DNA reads TGCGCCAGCAGCTTGTCTGTTGCAACTAATGAAAAACTGTTTTTT. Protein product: CASSLSVATNEKLFF.

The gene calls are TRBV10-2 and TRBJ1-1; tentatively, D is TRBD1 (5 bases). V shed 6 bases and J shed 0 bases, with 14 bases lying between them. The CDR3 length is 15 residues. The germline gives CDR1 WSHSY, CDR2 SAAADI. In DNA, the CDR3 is TGCGCCAGCAGGGGGGACGGATCAATGAACACTGAAGCTTTCTTT. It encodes CASRGDGSMNTEAFF.

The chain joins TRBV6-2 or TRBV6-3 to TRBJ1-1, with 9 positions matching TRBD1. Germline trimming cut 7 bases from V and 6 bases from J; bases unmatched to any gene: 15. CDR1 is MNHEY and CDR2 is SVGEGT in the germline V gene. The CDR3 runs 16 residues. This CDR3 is CASNLPGTGFSPEAFF. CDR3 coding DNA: TGTGCCAGCAATCTTCCCGGGACAGGGTTCAGTCCTGAAGCTTTCTTT.

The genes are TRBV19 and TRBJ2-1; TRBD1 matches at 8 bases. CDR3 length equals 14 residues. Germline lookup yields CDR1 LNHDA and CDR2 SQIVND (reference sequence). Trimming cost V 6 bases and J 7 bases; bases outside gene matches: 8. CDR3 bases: TGTGCCAGTAGCCGGGACAGGAAGGGGAATGAGCAGTTCTTC. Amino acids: CASSRDRKGNEQFF. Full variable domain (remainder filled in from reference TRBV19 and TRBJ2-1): DGGITQSPKYLFRKEGQNVTLSCEQNLNHDAMYWYRQDPGQGLRLIYYSQIVNDFQKGDIAEGYSVSREKKESFPLTVTSAQKNPTAFYLCASSRDRKGNEQFFGPGTRLTVL.

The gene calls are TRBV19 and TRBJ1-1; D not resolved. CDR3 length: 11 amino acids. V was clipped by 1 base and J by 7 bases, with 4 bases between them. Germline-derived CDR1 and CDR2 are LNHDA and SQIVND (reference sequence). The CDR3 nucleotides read TGTGCCAGTAGTATAGCGGTTGAAGCTTTCTTT. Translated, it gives CASSIAVEAFF.

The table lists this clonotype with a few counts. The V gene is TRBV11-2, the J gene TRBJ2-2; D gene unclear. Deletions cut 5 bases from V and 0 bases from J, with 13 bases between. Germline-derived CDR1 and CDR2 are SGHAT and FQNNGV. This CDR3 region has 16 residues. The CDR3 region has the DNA TGTGCCAGCAGCGGGCCACTTGGCCCGAACACCGGGGAGCTGTTTTTT. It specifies CASSGPLGPNTGELFF.

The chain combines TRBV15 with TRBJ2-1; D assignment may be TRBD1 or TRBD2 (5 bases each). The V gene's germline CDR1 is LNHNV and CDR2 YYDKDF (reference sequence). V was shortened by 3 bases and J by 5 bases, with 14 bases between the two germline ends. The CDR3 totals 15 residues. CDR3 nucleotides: TGTGCCACCAGCAGGGGGGACCGAGAGGACAATGAGCAGTTCTTC. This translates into CATSRGDREDNEQFF.

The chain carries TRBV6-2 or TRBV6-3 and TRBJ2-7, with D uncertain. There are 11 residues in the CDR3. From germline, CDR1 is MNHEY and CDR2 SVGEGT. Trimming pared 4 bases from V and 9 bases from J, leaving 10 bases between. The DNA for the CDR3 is TGTGCCAGCAGTTCCCTTCGGGTGCAGTACGTC. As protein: CASSSLRVQYV.

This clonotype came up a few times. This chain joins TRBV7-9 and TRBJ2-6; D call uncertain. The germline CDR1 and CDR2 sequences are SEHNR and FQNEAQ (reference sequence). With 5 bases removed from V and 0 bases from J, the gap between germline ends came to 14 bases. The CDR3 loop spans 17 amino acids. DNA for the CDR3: TGTGCCAGCAGCGCATGGACGGTTAGCTCTGGGGCCAACGTCCTGACTTTC. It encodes CASSAWTVSSGANVLTF.

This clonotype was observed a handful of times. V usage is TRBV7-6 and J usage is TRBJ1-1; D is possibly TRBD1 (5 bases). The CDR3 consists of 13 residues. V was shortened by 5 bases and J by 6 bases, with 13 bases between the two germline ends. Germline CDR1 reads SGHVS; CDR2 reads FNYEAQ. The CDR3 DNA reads TGTGCCAGCAGCCCGAGGGGAAGGGCTGAAGCTTTCTTT. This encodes CASSPRGRAEAFF. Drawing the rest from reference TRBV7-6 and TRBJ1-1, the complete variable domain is GAGVSQSPRYKVTKRGQDVALRCDPISGHVSLYWYRQALGQGPEFLTYFNYEAQQDKSGLPNDRFSAERPEGSISTLTIQRTEQRDSAMYRCASSPRGRAEAFFGQGTRLTVV.

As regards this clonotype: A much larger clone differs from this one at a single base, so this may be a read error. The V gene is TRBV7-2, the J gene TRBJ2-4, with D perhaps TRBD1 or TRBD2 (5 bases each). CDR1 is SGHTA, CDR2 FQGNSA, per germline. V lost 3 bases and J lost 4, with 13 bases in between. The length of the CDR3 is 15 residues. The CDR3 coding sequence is TGTGCCAGCAGCTTGGGGGACGACTTTAAAAACATTCAGTACTTC. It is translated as CASSLGDDFKNIQYF.

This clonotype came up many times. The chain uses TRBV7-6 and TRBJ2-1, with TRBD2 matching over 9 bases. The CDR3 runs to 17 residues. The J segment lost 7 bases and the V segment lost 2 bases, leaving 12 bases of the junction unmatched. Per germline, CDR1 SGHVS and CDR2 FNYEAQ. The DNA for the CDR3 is TGTGCCAGCAGCTTATGGGGCGGGGGGGCCGGTGGGAATGAGCAGTTCTTC. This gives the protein CASSLWGGGAGGNEQFF.

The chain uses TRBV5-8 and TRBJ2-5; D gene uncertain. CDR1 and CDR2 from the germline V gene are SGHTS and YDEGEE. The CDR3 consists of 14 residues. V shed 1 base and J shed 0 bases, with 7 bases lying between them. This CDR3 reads CASSLSVYQETQYF. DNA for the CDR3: TGTGCCAGCAGCTTGTCAGTGTACCAAGAGACCCAGTACTTC.